Listed here is a single TCR beta chain. The data were taken from a study of control samples from healthy donors and cancer patients. TCRdb's copy holds only in-frame clones and misses some; the assay was immunoSEQ multiplex PCR. This table has a few hundred thousand clones, over 75% appearing once. The CDR3 sequence is 13 residues long. With 1 base removed from V and 4 bases from J, the gap between germline ends came to 7 bases. The germline CDR1 and CDR2 sequences are SGHAT and FQNNGV. This chain joins TRBV11-2 and TRBJ1-2; D remains unclear. Sequencing used PBMCs. This sequence was found in a middle-aged man with head and neck cancer. The CDR3 sequence is CASSLARSYGYTF. As DNA, the CDR3 is TGTGCCAGCAGCTTAGCCAGGAGCTATGGCTACACCTTC.